Sequencing of this TCR beta chain was carried out in a study of OX40 agonist ivuxolimab in advanced cancers. Trimming at V came to 4 bases and at J to 15 bases, leaving 8 bases not matched to a gene. Germline CDR1 and CDR2: SNHLY and FYNNEI. The CDR3 contains 14 residues. Generated by immunoSEQ multiplex PCR, the TCRdb table keeps only in-frame clones and is missing some. Found here are roughly 60,000 clones, 65% to 90% of them singletons; the top ten hold around 0.9%. The chain links TRBV2 to TRBJ2-1; 14 nucleotides match TRBD2. The sequence derives from an adult with an advanced solid tumor such as melanoma, head and neck, liver or kidney cancer. The sample was CD4+ or CD8+ T cells sorted from blood, taken in a trial of the OX40 agonist ivuxolimab. CDR3 DNA: TGTGCCAGCAGTGGGACTAGCGGGGGGTCCCCCCCGTTCTTC. Its protein product is CASSGTSGGSPPFF.